This T cell receptor (beta chain) was sequenced for a study of post-analysis software for immune sequencing data. Study background: Several disease courses (relapsing-remitting, secondary progressive and progressive-relapsing) of multiple sclerosis were included.

Study observations and caveats: In multiple sclerosis, normalized Chao1 diversity was significantly below that of controls.

For this clonotype: Its antigen is not known.

Unique molecular identifiers tagged the TCR beta cDNA libraries. With roughly 1 to 10 million T cells as the source, 400,000 to 550,000 cDNA molecules resulted. TCRdb processed the PCR reads anew with MiXCR; each CDR3 protein has one entry. The sample consists of over 700,000 distinct CDR3 sequences, approximately 30% of them appearing once. Material for sequencing was blood. The TCR was taken from a girl under 18 with multiple sclerosis.

The CDR3 region is CASSSSGLPNNEQFF. Here the CDR3 DNA reads TGTGCCAGCAGTTCCTCGGGACTACCTAACAATGAGCAGTTCTTC. The gene calls are TRBV6-2 or TRBV6-3 and TRBJ2-1; 7 nucleotides agree with TRBD2. Losses at the gene ends were 4 bases for V and 5 bases for J; bases not matched to a gene: 8. There are 15 residues in the CDR3. Germline loops: CDR1 MNHEY, CDR2 SVGEGT.